The clone carrying this TCR beta chain was observed once. Seattle researchers signed up patients amid active infection and tracked them longitudinally. This record belongs to a study of blood T cell repertoires in COVID-19. Study summary: Material from acute and convalescent COVID-19 was sourced from the United States, Italy and Spain.

CDR3 size: 16 residues. V lost 3 bases to trimming and J lost 4 bases; unmatched junction nucleotides: 10. Germline CDR1 reads SGHDT; CDR2 reads YYEEEE. As originally analysed: Reference gene primer amplification gave estimated nucleated cell counts. TCRdb keeps only in-frame clones here, not all; method: immunoSEQ multiplex PCR. The DNA was the basis for D and trimming; V, J and clone size are from that table. Among around 480,000 clones listed, more than 70% were seen once. This TCR derives from a woman aged 50 to 60 with COVID-19, enrolled during active disease. The chain is built from TRBV5-6 and TRBJ2-7; 10 bases match TRBD2. The material sequenced was peripheral blood. CDR3: CASSSTAGGFLYEQYF. The DNA of the CDR3 is TGTGCCAGCAGCTCTACAGCGGGGGGGTTTCTATACGAGCAGTACTTC. The variable domain in full, completed from reference TRBV5-6 and TRBJ2-7, reads DAGVTQSPTHLIKTRGQQVTLRCSPKSGHDTVSWYQQALGQGPQFIFQYYEEEERQRGNFPDRFSGHQFPNYSSELNVNALLLGDSALYLCASSSTAGGFLYEQYFGPGTRLTVT.